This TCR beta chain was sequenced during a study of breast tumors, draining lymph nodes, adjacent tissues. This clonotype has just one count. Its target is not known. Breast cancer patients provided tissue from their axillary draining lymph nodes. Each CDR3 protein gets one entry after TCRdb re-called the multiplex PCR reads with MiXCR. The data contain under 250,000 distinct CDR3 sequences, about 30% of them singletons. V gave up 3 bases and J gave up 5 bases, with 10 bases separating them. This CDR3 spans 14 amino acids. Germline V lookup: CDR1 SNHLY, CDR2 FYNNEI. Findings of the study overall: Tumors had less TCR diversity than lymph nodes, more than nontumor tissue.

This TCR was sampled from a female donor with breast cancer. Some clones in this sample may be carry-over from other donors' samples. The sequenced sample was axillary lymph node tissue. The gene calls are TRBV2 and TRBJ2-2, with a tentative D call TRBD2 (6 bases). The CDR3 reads CASSERGRTGELFF. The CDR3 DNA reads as TGTGCCAGCAGTGAGCGTGGGAGGACCGGGGAGCTGTTTTTT.